A single sample is the source of the 26 T cell receptor beta chains below, sequenced in a study of shared clonotypes between healthy human individuals. Profiling relied on immunoSEQ multiplex PCR, and the TCRdb table lists in-frame clones only, not all of them. The data contain approximately 480,000 clones, about 75% of them singletons. The sequencing sample was made of PBMCs. The receptors here all came from a woman aged 40-49 years in good health. Some clones in this sample may be carry-over from other donors' samples.

The V gene is TRBV7-2, the J gene TRBJ2-7; TRBD2 is a possible D gene (6 bases). Trimming shortened V by 3 bases and J by 3 bases, and 15 bases separated the two germline ends. From germline, CDR1 is SGHTA and CDR2 FQGNSA. The CDR3 loop spans 15 amino acids. The CDR3 protein is CASSFSAGSYYEQYF. CDR3 bases: TGTGCCAGCAGCTTTTCGGCGGGAAGTTACTACGAGCAGTACTTC.

The chain carries TRBV13 and TRBJ2-7; D is possibly TRBD1 (6 bases). Germline assignment: CDR1 PRHDT and CDR2 FYEKMQ (reference sequence). This CDR3 has 13 amino acids. The ends were cut back, 5 bases at V and 9 bases at J, with 17 bases in the middle. The CDR3 loop is CASSETGLSGQYF. CDR3 DNA sequence: TGTGCCAGCAGCGAAACAGGGTTAAGCGGGCAGTACTTC.

The V and J genes are TRBV6-4 and TRBJ1-4, with TRBD1 matching 7 bases. The germline V gene has CDR1 MRHNA and CDR2 SNTAGT. J lost 8 bases, V lost 5 bases, and 8 bases had no gene match. This CDR3 is 14 amino acids long. The chain's CDR3 is CASSPGGAGEKLFF. CDR3 in DNA: TGTGCCAGCAGTCCAGGGGGGGCCGGAGAAAAACTGTTTTTT.

The chain has TRBV29-1 and TRBJ2-7, with 10 nucleotides matching TRBD1. The V segment lost 5 bases and the J segment 2 bases; nucleotides outside the gene matches: 3. The CDR3 is made up of 13 amino acids. Per germline, CDR1 SQVTM and CDR2 ANQGSEA. This CDR3 reads CSVRDRGAYEQYF. CDR3 coding DNA: TGCAGCGTTCGGGACAGGGGAGCCTACGAGCAGTACTTC.

This clone showed up just a few times. The CDR3 is CASSQGWGPGNSPLHF. The CDR3 region has the DNA TGCGCCAGCAGCCAAGGCTGGGGGCCTGGTAATTCACCCCTCCACTTT. This chain connects TRBV4-1 to TRBJ1-6; D is possibly TRBD1 (6 bases). V shed 1 base and J shed 6 bases, with 13 bases lying between them. Germline loops: CDR1 MGHRA, CDR2 YSYEKL. This CDR3 spans 16 amino acids.

J is TRBJ1-1 and V is TRBV6-5, with a weak D call TRBD1 (6 bases). Germline V gene lookup returns CDR1 MNHEY and CDR2 SVGAGI. V lost 8 bases and J 1 base, leaving 17 bases between the germline ends. The CDR3 consists of 15 residues. DNA for the CDR3: TGTGCCAGCTGGTTCCGGGACACCTCGAACACTGAAGCTTTCTTT. Translated, it gives CASWFRDTSNTEAFF.

J is TRBJ1-1 and V is TRBV27, with D possibly being TRBD1 (6 bases). The germline gives CDR1 MNHEY, CDR2 SMNVEV (reference sequence). The CDR3 totals 16 residues. V was shortened by 8 bases and J by 3 bases, with 22 bases between the two germline ends. The CDR3 DNA reads as TGTGCCAGCCAGAGGGGCAGGGGCATAACGGACACTGAAGCTTTCTTT. It encodes CASQRGRGITDTEAFF.

In regard to this clone: This same CDR3 is encoded by further DNA sequences in the sample. The V call is TRBV18, the J call TRBJ2-5, with 12 bases aligning to TRBD2. The CDR3 spans 16 residues. The germline CDR1 and CDR2 sequences are KGHSH and LQKENI. The trim removed 3 bases at V and 5 bases at J, leaving 7 bases unmatched. The CDR3 is CASSPLAGGPEETQYF. The CDR3 nucleotides read TGTGCCAGCTCACCCCTAGCGGGAGGGCCTGAGGAGACCCAGTACTTC.

V usage is TRBV7-2 and J usage is TRBJ1-2; the D is unclear. This CDR3 has 12 amino acids. V lost 3 bases to trimming and J lost 4 bases, with 6 bases between them. Germline CDR1 is SGHTA and CDR2 is FQGNSA. CDR3 region: CASSFPGYGYTF. Here the CDR3 DNA reads TGTGCCAGCAGCTTCCCGGGCTATGGCTACACCTTC.

This clone was found once. The chain uses TRBV7-9 and TRBJ2-7, with 7 bases aligning to TRBD1. From germline, CDR1 is SEHNR and CDR2 FQNEAQ (reference sequence). This CDR3 is built from 14 residues. With V trimmed by 5 bases and J by 2 bases, 6 bases remained unmatched. Written as DNA, the CDR3 is TGTGCCAGCAGCGCCCGGGACAGAGCCTACGAGCAGTACTTC. It codes for CASSARDRAYEQYF. Filled out from reference TRBV7-9 and TRBJ2-7, the complete variable domain reads DTGVSQNPRHKITKRGQNVTFRCDPISEHNRLYWYRQTLGQGPEFLTYFQNEAQLEKSRLLSDRFSAERPKGSFSTLEIQRTEQGDSAMYLCASSARDRAYEQYFGPGTRLTVT.

This chain links TRBV7-7 with TRBJ2-5; D is possibly TRBD2 (5 bases). This CDR3 has 18 residues. V was shortened by 2 bases and J by 2 bases, with 21 bases between the two germline ends. From germline, CDR1 is SSHAT and CDR2 FNYEAQ (reference sequence). The CDR3 here is CASSLNTGTGFLQETQYF. The CDR3 DNA follows: TGTGCCAGCAGCTTAAATACTGGAACGGGATTCCTTCAAGAGACCCAGTACTTC.

The chain is built from TRBV27 and TRBJ2-5, with D possibly being TRBD2 (5 bases). The J call could be wrong; TRBJ2-7 is a better fit for the DNA end. The CDR3 is made up of 15 amino acids. Looked up from germline, CDR1 is MNHEY and CDR2 is SMNVEV (reference sequence). The CDR3 sequence is CASSFLRTGGYEQYF. The CDR3 nucleotides read TGTGCCAGCAGTTTCCTTCGGACCGGAGGCTACGAGCAGTACTTC.

Only a few counts were recorded for this clone. The rearrangement joins TRBV28 to TRBJ1-1; D ambiguous. This CDR3 contains 12 residues. Per germline, CDR1 MDHEN and CDR2 SYDVKM. The V and J ends lost 8 bases and 0 bases respectively, with 7 bases between them. For the CDR3, the DNA is TGTGCCAGCTCTGAGGTGAACACTGAAGCTTTCTTT. It encodes CASSEVNTEAFF.

This chain uses TRBV2 with TRBJ1-4; 9 nucleotides match TRBD1. CDR3 length equals 15 residues. CDR1 and CDR2 from the germline V gene are SNHLY and FYNNEI. V lost 7 bases to trimming and J lost 7 bases; unmatched junction nucleotides: 10. The CDR3 protein is CASTLTGTGPEKLFF. DNA of the CDR3: TGTGCCAGCACCCTTACCGGGACAGGGCCTGAAAAACTGTTTTTT.

The chain recombines TRBV5-4 with TRBJ2-7, with TRBD2 matching over 10 bases. The CDR3 contains 15 residues. CDR1 and CDR2 (germline): SGHNT, YYREEE (reference sequence). V was pared by 4 bases and J by 0 bases, with 4 bases of the junction left unmatched. The CDR3 DNA follows: TGTGCCAGCAGCCCCACTAGCGGGACCTCCTACGAGCAGTACTTC. This translates into CASSPTSGTSYEQYF.

This sequence joins TRBV19 and TRBJ1-3, with D unclear. The ends were cut back, 6 bases at V and 0 bases at J, with 12 bases in the middle. Germline lookup yields CDR1 LNHDA and CDR2 SQIVND (reference sequence). The CDR3 spans 15 residues. CDR3 residues: CASSPGSLSGNTIYF. The DNA of the CDR3 is TGTGCCAGTAGCCCCGGGAGCCTCTCTGGAAACACCATATATTTT.

This chain links TRBV15 with TRBJ1-2; 10 bases are a match to TRBD1. The CDR3 is made up of 14 amino acids. After removal of 3 bases from V and 5 bases from J, the junction contained 3 bases not matched to a gene. Germline V gives CDR1 LNHNV, CDR2 YYDKDF (reference sequence). CDR3 bases: TGTGCCACCAGCAGGGACAGGGGGGCGTATGGCTACACCTTC. It codes for CATSRDRGAYGYTF.

Concerning this clone itself: It is likely a read error: a sequence one base away is far more abundant. The J gene is TRBJ1-4, the V gene TRBV30; D remains unclear. Germline CDR1 reads GTSNPN; CDR2 reads SVGIG (reference sequence). CDR3 length: 13 amino acids. V shed 0 bases and J shed 8 bases, with 10 bases lying between them. This CDR3 is CAWSVNNNEKLFF. DNA of the CDR3: TGTGCCTGGAGTGTAAACAACAACGAAAAACTGTTTTTT.

This clone was observed many times. The sample contains more than one DNA sequence encoding this CDR3. The chain carries TRBV6-5 and TRBJ2-2; no clear D gene. CDR1 and CDR2 from the germline V gene are MNHEY and SVGAGI. CDR3 length: 12 amino acids. Between the trimmed V and J ends, which lost 0 bases and 7 bases, there was a span of 3 bases. CDR3 region: CASSYSYGELFF. CDR3 in DNA: TGTGCCAGCAGTTACTCGTACGGGGAGCTGTTTTTT.

This clone came up a few times. The gene calls are TRBV9 and TRBJ2-2; 8 nucleotides line up with TRBD2. With V trimmed by 0 bases and J by 7 bases, 11 bases remained unmatched. This CDR3 is built from 17 residues. Germline assignment: CDR1 SGDLS and CDR2 YYNGEE. CDR3 DNA sequence: TGTGCCAGCAGCGTAGAAATCAGCGGGAGATTCGGCGGGGAGCTGTTTTTT. Its protein product is CASSVEISGRFGGELFF. Supplemented by reference TRBV9 and TRBJ2-2, the full variable domain reads DSGVTQTPKHLITATGQRVTLRCSPRSGDLSVYWYQQSLDQGLQFLIQYYNGEERAKGNILERFSAQQFPDLHSELNLSSLELGDSALYFCASSVEISGRFGGELFFGEGSRLTVL.

V gene TRBV28 combines with J gene TRBJ2-4, with D possibly being TRBD1 (6 bases). Germline CDR1 and CDR2: MDHEN and SYDVKM. The CDR3 is 15 amino acids. V dropped 4 bases and J dropped 0 bases, with 10 bases sitting between them. CDR3 nucleotide sequence: TGTGCCAGCAGTTCCCGGACAGTAGCCAAAAACATTCAGTACTTC. Protein sequence: CASSSRTVAKNIQYF. The full variable domain, its missing parts supplied by reference TRBV28 and TRBJ2-4, is DVKVTQSSRYLVKRTGEKVFLECVQDMDHENMFWYRQDPGLGLRLIYFSYDVKMKEKGDIPEGYSVSREKKERFSLILESASTNQTSMYLCASSSRTVAKNIQYFGAGTRLSVL.

The chain recombines TRBV29-1 with TRBJ2-5; 11 bases are a match to TRBD2. Germline lookup yields CDR1 SQVTM and CDR2 ANQGSEA. V lost 1 base to trimming and J lost 2 bases; unmatched junction nucleotides: 3. The CDR3 is 15 amino acids. This CDR3 reads CSVEGLAGGQETQYF. Here the CDR3 DNA reads TGCAGCGTTGAAGGCCTAGCGGGAGGACAAGAGACCCAGTACTTC.

The rearrangement uses TRBV2 and TRBJ2-5, with TRBD2 identical over 8 bases. The J call may be in error: the DNA end matches TRBJ2-7 better. The CDR3 sequence is 13 residues long. The germline V gene encodes CDR1 SNHLY and CDR2 FYNNEI. The CDR3 nucleotides read TGTGCCAGCAGTCCCGGGACTAGTGACGAGCAGTACTTC. Encoded protein: CASSPGTSDEQYF.

This chain links TRBV10-3 with TRBJ2-7; 14 bases agree with TRBD2. This CDR3 region has 15 residues. J was trimmed by 5 bases and V by 10 bases; bases with no gene match: 10. Germline CDR1 is ENHRY and CDR2 is SYGVKD. The CDR3 here is CATGGLAGEGNEQYF. The CDR3 DNA reads TGTGCCACTGGGGGACTAGCGGGAGAAGGCAACGAGCAGTACTTC.

The V gene is TRBV7-8, the J gene TRBJ1-2, with 7 positions matching TRBD1. This CDR3 has 13 amino acids. The V segment lost 5 bases and the J segment 7 bases; nucleotides outside the gene matches: 7. Germline loops: CDR1 SGHVS, CDR2 FQNEAQ. This CDR3 reads CASSLLQGVGYTF. The CDR3 region has the DNA TGTGCCAGCAGCCTTCTGCAGGGGGTTGGCTACACCTTC.

V and J are TRBV9 and TRBJ2-5; maybe TRBD1 (5 bases). CDR3 length equals 15 residues. The V and J ends lost 0 bases and 2 bases respectively, with 11 bases between them. Germline loops: CDR1 SGDLS, CDR2 YYNGEE. CDR3 amino acids: CASSVDGQGQETQYF. CDR3 coding DNA: TGTGCCAGCAGCGTAGACGGGCAGGGTCAAGAGACCCAGTACTTC.